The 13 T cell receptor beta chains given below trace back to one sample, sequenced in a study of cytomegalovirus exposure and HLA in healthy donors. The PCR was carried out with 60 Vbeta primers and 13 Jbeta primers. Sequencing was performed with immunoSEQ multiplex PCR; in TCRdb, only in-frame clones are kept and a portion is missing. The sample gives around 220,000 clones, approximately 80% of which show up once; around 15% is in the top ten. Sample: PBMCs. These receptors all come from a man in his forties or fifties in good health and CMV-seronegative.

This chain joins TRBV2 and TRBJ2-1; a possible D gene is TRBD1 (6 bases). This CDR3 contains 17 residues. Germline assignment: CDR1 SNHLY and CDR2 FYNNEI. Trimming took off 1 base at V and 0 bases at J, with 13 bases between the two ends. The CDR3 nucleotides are TGTGCCAGCAGTGAAGGGCAGGGGCTAAGCTCCTACAATGAGCAGTTCTTC. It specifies CASSEGQGLSSYNEQFF.

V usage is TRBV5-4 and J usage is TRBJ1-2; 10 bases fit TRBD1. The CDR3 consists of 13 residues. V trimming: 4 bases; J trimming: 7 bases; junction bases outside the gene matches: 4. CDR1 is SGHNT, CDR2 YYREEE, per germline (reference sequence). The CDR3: CASSEGQGPGYTF. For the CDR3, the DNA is TGTGCCAGCAGCGAGGGACAGGGGCCTGGCTACACCTTC. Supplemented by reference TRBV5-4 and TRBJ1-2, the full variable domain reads ETGVTQSPTHLIKTRGQQVTLRCSSQSGHNTVSWYQQALGQGPQFIFQYYREEENGRGNFPPRFSGLQFPNYSSELNVNALELDDSALYLCASSEGQGPGYTFGSGTRLTVV.

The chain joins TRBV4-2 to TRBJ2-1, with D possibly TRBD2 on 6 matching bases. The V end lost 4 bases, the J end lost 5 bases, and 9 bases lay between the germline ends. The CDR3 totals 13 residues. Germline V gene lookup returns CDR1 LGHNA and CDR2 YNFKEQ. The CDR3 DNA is TGTGCCAGCAGCCGAAGGGAGGACAATGAGCAGTTCTTC. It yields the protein CASSRREDNEQFF.

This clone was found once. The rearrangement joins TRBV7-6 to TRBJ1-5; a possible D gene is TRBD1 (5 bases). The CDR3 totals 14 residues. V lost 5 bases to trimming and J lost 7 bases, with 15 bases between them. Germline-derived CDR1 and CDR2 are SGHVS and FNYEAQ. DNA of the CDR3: TGTGCCAGCAGCCGATGGACGGGGGGACAGCCCCAGCATTTT. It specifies CASSRWTGGQPQHF.

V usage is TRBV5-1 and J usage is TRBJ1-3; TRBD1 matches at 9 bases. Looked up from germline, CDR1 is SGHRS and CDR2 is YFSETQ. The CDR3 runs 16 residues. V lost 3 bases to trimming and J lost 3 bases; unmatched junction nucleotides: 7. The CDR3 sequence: CASSSPGTGIGNTIYF. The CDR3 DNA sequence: TGCGCCAGCAGCTCCCCCGGGACAGGGATTGGAAACACCATATATTTT. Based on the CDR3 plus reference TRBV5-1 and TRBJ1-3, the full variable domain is KAGVTQTPRYLIKTRGQQVTLSCSPISGHRSVSWYQQTPGQGLQFLFEYFSETQRNKGNFPGRFSGRQFSNSRSEMNVSTLELGDSALYLCASSSPGTGIGNTIYFGEGSWLTVV.

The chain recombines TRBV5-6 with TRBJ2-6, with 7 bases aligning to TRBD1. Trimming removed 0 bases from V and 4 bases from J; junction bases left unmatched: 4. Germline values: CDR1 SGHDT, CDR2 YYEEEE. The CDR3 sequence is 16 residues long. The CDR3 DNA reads TGTGCCAGCAGCTTGGTGGTGACAGGGGGGGCCAACGTCCTGACTTTC. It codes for CASSLVVTGGANVLTF.

CDR3 amino acids: CASSPGQLNQPQHF. CDR3 in DNA: TGCGCCAGCAGCCCCGGACAGCTCAATCAGCCCCAGCATTTT. This rearrangement joins TRBV4-1 to TRBJ1-5; weak D call: TRBD1 (6 bases). V was shortened by 4 bases and J by 3 bases, with 10 bases between the two germline ends. The CDR3 has 14 residues. Germline CDR1 and CDR2: MGHRA and YSYEKL.

CDR3 in DNA: TGTGCCAGCAGACAACCAGGGAGGAGGGGAGATACGCAGTATTTT. Protein: CASRQPGRRGDTQYF. This chain uses TRBV27 with TRBJ2-3; D is possibly TRBD2 (6 bases). V lost 6 bases, J lost 5 bases, and 18 bases lay in between. Per germline, CDR1 MNHEY and CDR2 SMNVEV (reference sequence). The CDR3 consists of 15 residues.

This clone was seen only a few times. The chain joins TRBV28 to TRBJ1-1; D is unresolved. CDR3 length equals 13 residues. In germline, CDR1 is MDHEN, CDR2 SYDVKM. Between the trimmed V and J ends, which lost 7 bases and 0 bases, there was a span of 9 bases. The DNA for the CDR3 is TGTGCCAGCAAAAACTCAATGAACACTGAAGCTTTCTTT. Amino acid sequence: CASKNSMNTEAFF.

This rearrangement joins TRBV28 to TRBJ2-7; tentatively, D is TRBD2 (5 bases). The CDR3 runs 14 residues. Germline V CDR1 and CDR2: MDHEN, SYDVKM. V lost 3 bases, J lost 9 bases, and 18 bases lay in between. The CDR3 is CASSFGGLREGQYF. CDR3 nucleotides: TGTGCCAGCAGTTTCGGCGGACTCCGTGAAGGGCAGTACTTC. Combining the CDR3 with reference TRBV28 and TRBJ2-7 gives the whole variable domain DVKVTQSSRYLVKRTGEKVFLECVQDMDHENMFWYRQDPGLGLRLIYFSYDVKMKEKGDIPEGYSVSREKKERFSLILESASTNQTSMYLCASSFGGLREGQYFGPGTRLTVT.

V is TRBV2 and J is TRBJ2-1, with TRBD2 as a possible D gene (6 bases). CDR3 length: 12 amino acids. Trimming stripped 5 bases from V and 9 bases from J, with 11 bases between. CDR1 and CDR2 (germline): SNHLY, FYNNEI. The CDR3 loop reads CASSPGRGEQFF. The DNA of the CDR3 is TGTGCCAGCAGTCCAGGGCGGGGTGAGCAGTTCTTC.

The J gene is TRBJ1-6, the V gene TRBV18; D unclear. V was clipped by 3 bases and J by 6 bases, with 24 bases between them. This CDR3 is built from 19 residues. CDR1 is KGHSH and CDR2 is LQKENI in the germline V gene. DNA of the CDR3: TGTGCCAGCTCACCCGGTAGAGCTCGATCGTACGGCGGTAATTCACCCCTCCACTTT. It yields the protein CASSPGRARSYGGNSPLHF. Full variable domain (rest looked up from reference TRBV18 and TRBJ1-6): NAGVMQNPRHLVRRRGQEARLRCSPMKGHSHVYWYRQLPEEGLKFMVYLQKENIIDESGMPKERFSAEFPKEGPSILRIQQVVRGDSAAYFCASSPGRARSYGGNSPLHFGNGTRLTVT.

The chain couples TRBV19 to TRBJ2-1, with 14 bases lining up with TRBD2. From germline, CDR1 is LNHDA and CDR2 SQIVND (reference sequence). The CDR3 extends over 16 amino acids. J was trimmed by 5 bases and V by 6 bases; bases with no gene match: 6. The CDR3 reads CASRGLAGEEDNEQFF. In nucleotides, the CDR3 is TGTGCCAGTAGGGGACTAGCGGGGGAGGAAGACAATGAGCAGTTCTTC.